This T cell receptor (beta chain) emerged from a study of blood T cell repertoires in COVID-19. Turning to this clone: The germline gene is not matched at one end of the junction; a read error may be the cause.

As handled by the study authors: Estimation of nucleated cell counts relied on the amplification of reference gene primers. Profiling relied on immunoSEQ multiplex PCR, and the TCRdb table lists in-frame clones only, not all of them. The D gene and trimming were derived from the DNA, and the V and J assignments and clone size from that table. Altogether about 300,000 clones are present, around 84% being singletons, with the ten largest covering about 1.6%. Germline V CDR1 and CDR2: SGHTA, FQGNSA. The length of the CDR3 is 15 residues. This chain uses TRBV7-2 with TRBJ1-2; possibly TRBD1 for D (5 bases). Sequenced sample: peripheral blood. The TCR originated in a human donor with COVID-19, enrolled during active disease. The donor label of this sample is uncertain. The CDR3 sequence: CASTLDAGYYYGYTF. Written as DNA, the CDR3 is TGTGCCAGCACCTTAGATGCAGGGTACTACTATGGCTACACCTTC.